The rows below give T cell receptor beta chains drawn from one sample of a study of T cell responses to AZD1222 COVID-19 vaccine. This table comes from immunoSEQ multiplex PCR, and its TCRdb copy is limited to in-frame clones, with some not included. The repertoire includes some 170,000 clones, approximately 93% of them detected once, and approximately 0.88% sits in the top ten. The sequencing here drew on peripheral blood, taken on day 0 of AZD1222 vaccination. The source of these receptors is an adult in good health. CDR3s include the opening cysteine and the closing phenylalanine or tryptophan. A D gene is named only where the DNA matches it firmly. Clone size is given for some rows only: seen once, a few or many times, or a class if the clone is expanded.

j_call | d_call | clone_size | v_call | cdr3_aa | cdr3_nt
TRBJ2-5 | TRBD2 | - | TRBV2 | CASDFSGGAETQYF | TGTGCCAGCGACTTTAGCGGGGGGGCGGAGACCCAGTACTTC
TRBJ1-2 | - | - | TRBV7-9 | CASSLGGTNYGYTF | TGTGCCAGCAGCTTAGGAGGGACTAACTATGGCTACACCTTC
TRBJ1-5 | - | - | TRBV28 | CASRPPTRYQPQHF | TGTGCCAGCAGACCCCCTACGCGATATCAGCCCCAGCATTTT
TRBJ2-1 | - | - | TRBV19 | CASSRAPRVEQFF | TGTGCCAGTAGTAGGGCCCCACGGGTTGAGCAGTTCTTC
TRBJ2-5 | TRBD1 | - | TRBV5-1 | CASRQGSQETQYF | TGCGCCAGCAGACAGGGGAGTCAGGAGACCCAGTACTTC
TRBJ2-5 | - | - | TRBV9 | CASSVDSGATQYF | TGTGCCAGCAGCGTAGATTCGGGGGCGACCCAGTACTTC
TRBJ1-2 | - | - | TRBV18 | CASSPSESPNGYTF | TGTGCCAGCTCACCATCAGAAAGCCCAAATGGCTACACCTTC
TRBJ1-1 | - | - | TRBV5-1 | CASSIQGGDTEAFF | TGCGCCAGCAGCATACAGGGCGGGGACACTGAAGCTTTCTTT
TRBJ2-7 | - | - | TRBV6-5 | CASSYPGAATYEQYF | TGTGCCAGCAGTTACCCGGGAGCTGCCACCTACGAGCAGTACTTC
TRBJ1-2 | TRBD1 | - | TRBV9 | CASSKDREGGYTF | TGTGCCAGCAGCAAAGACAGGGAAGGGGGCTACACCTTC
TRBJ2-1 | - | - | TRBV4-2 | CASSRLLRRGNDNEQFF | TGTGCCAGCAGCCGCCTCCTCAGGCGGGGAAACGACAATGAGCAGTTCTTC
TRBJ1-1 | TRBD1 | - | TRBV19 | CASSVRTGGSTEAFF | TGTGCCAGTAGTGTAAGGACAGGGGGAAGCACTGAAGCTTTCTTT
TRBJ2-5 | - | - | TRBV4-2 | CASGPRQGETQYF | TGTGCCAGCGGGCCAAGGCAGGGGGAGACCCAGTACTTC
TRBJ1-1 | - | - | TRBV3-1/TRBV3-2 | CASSHRAEAFF | TGTGCCAGCAGCCACAGGGCTGAAGCTTTCTTT
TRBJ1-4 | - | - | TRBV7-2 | CASSPVGPFEKLFF | TGTGCCAGCAGCCCAGTGGGACCGTTCGAAAAACTGTTTTTT
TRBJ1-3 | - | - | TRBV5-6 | CASSLTGGNTIYF | TGTGCCAGCAGCTTAACTGGGGGAAACACCATATATTTT
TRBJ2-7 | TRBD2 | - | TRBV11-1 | CASSQTAGGLTYEQYF | TGTGCCAGCAGCCAAACAGCGGGGGGCCTTACCTACGAGCAGTACTTC
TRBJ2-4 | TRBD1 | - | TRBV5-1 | CASSMTGAKNIQYF | TGCGCCAGCAGCATGACAGGGGCCAAAAACATTCAGTACTTC
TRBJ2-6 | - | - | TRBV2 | CASSVAGGYTGANVLTF | TGTGCCAGCAGTGTCGCGGGCGGATATACTGGGGCCAACGTCCTGACTTTC
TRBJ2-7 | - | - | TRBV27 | CASSSTGAYEQYF | TGTGCCAGCAGTTCGACTGGCGCCTACGAGCAGTACTTC
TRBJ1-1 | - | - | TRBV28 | CASTRTVSTEAFF | TGTGCCAGCACCCGGACAGTAAGCACTGAAGCTTTCTTT
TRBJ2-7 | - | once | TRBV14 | CASSGGLETYEQYF | TGTGCCAGCAGCGGGGGACTGGAGACCTACGAGCAGTACTTC
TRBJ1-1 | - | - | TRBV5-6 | CASSLWSPNTEAFF | TGTGCCAGCAGCTTGTGGAGCCCAAACACTGAAGCTTTCTTT
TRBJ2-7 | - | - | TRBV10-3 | CAIISPGIYEQYF | TGTGCCATCATCTCCCCAGGGATCTACGAGCAGTACTTC
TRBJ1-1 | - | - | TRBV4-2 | CASSQDMAGSGAEAFF | TGTGCCAGCAGCCAAGATATGGCTGGCAGTGGCGCTGAAGCTTTCTTT
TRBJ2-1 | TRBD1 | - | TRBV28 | CASRDRGPHEQFF | TGTGCCAGCAGGGACAGGGGTCCCCATGAGCAGTTCTTC
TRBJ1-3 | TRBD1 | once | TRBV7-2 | CASSLVWTGAGNTIYF | TGTGCCAGCAGCTTAGTTTGGACAGGGGCTGGAAACACCATATATTTT
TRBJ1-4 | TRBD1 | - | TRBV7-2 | CASSSSPGGEWFF | TGTGCCAGCAGCTCTAGCCCAGGGGGCGAATGGTTTTTT
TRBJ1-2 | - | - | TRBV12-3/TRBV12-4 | CASSSAPRYGYTF | TGTGCCAGCAGTTCAGCCCCCCGCTATGGCTACACCTTC
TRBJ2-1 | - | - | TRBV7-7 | CASSSRTSSYNEQFF | TGTGCTAGCAGCTCTCGCACCTCCTCCTACAATGAGCAGTTCTTC
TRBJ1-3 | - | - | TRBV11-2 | CASSLETVSGNTIYF | TGTGCCAGCAGCTTAGAGACAGTCTCTGGAAACACCATATATTTT
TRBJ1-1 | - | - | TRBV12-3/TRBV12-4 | CASNRQLNTEAFF | TGTGCCAGCAACCGACAACTGAACACTGAAGCTTTCTTT
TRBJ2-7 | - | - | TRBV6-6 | CASSNTPLRGEQYF | TGTGCCAGCAGTAATACACCTCTAAGGGGTGAGCAGTACTTC
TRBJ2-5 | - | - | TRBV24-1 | CATSTTAQETQYF | TGTGCCACCAGTACTACAGCCCAAGAGACCCAGTACTTC
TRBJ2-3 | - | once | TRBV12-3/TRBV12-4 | CASSLDRYTQYF | TGTGCCAGCAGTCTCGACCGATATACGCAGTATTTT
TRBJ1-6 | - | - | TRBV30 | CAWKLAGASYNSPLHF | TGTGCCTGGAAGTTAGCAGGGGCCTCCTATAATTCACCCCTCCACTTT
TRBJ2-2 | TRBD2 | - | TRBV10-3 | CAISERGGQDTGELFF | TGTGCCATCAGTGAGCGGGGGGGCCAAGACACCGGGGAGCTGTTTTTT
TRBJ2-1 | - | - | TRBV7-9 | CASSSSRGFSYNEQFF | TGTGCCAGCAGCTCTTCGAGGGGCTTCTCCTACAATGAGCAGTTCTTC
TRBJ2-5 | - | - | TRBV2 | CASSANRVETQYF | TGTGCCAGCAGTGCGAACAGGGTGGAGACCCAGTACTTC
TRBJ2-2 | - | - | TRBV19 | CASSAGRDYTGELFF | TGTGCCAGTAGTGCCGGGAGAGACTATACCGGGGAGCTGTTTTTT
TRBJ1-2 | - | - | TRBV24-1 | CASPGDYGYTF | TGTGCCAGTCCAGGGGACTATGGCTACACCTTC
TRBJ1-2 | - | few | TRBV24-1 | CATSDKRTSGNYGYTF | TGTGCCACCAGTGACAAAAGGACAAGCGGAAACTATGGCTACACCTTC